These 10 T cell receptor beta chains came from one sample sequenced in a study of T cells after posttransplantation cyclophosphamide (dated by TCRdb to 2015 to 2016). The library was built by means of the immunoSEQ multiplex PCR assay. Sourced from immuneACCESS, this table was stored by TCRdb with only in-frame sequences that have V and J called. A share of the clones is absent; for the studies checked, an unresolved V gene accounts for under half, and the remainder has no known explanation. This sample comprises 21,000 or so clones, roughly 85% of them detected only once. Clones ranked in the top ten supply about 2% of the sample. The control cohort was some 10 patients given myeloablative marrow transplants with methotrexate plus a calcineurin inhibitor, sampled 1 year after transplant. Here the sequenced sample was PBMCs, taken about 400 days after allogeneic stem cell transplant with calcineurin inhibitor and methotrexate. All receptors derive from a female patient aged 25-40 years who received an allogeneic stem cell transplant from an unrelated donor, was CMV-positive, and had acute and chronic GVHD. Following a transplant, some T cells may be graft donor cells, not patient cells.

The chain recombines TRBV21-1 with TRBJ1-2; the table calls TRBD1, which could not be checked here. TRBV21-1 is a pseudogene locus. This CDR3 has 15 residues. Here the CDR3 DNA reads TGTGCCAGCAGCAAACTAGGGACAAGTGAAGATGGCTACACCTTC. Protein product: CASSKLGTSEDGYTF.

The chain combines TRBV7-9 with TRBJ1-5; TRBD1 aligns across 7 bases. Per germline, CDR1 SEHNR and CDR2 FQNEAQ (reference sequence). The trim removed 5 bases at V and 4 bases at J, leaving 11 bases unmatched. This CDR3 is built from 16 residues. CDR3 DNA: TGTGCCAGCAGCAGCACACCCTGGACAGGAAATCAGCCCCAGCATTTT. Its translation: CASSSTPWTGNQPQHF.

The gene calls are TRBV6-6 and TRBJ2-1; 15 bases align to TRBD2. V shed 7 bases, J shed 8 bases, and the junction held 6 bases outside the gene matches. The germline V gene encodes CDR1 MNHNY and CDR2 SVGAGI (reference sequence). The CDR3 has 15 residues. CDR3 protein: CASNGLAGGPDEQFF. CDR3 coding DNA: TGTGCCAGCAACGGACTAGCGGGGGGGCCCGATGAGCAGTTCTTC.

The chain's CDR3 is CASSISAGLVLPTDTQYF. Here the CDR3 DNA reads TGTGCCAGCAGTATCTCAGCGGGACTAGTTCTGCCCACAGATACGCAGTATTTT. J is TRBJ2-3 and V is TRBV28; TRBD2 agrees at 8 bases. Germline V lookup: CDR1 MDHEN, CDR2 SYDVKM. The CDR3 consists of 18 residues. With V trimmed by 5 bases and J by 2 bases, 15 bases remained unmatched.

The chain employs TRBV10-2 and TRBJ2-7; maybe TRBD2 (5 bases). V lost 4 bases and J 6 bases, leaving 19 bases between the germline ends. In germline, CDR1 is WSHSY, CDR2 SAAADI. The CDR3 runs to 15 residues. CDR3 protein: CASSVSSSSTSEQYF. The CDR3 nucleotides are TGCGCCAGCAGTGTATCGTCTAGCTCTACCTCCGAGCAGTACTTC.

V gene TRBV9 combines with J gene TRBJ2-7, with 14 bases aligning to TRBD2. The ends lost 4 bases at V and 9 bases at J; junction bases unmatched: 18. The germline CDR1 and CDR2 sequences are SGDLS and YYNGEE. The CDR3 has 18 residues. The CDR3 DNA follows: TGTGCCAGCAGCCACCCGGCCGCGGGACTAGCGGGAGAAGGGGTGCAGTACTTC. This translates into CASSHPAAGLAGEGVQYF.

The chain links TRBV6-5 to TRBJ2-5, with 8 bases aligning to TRBD2. This CDR3 is 16 amino acids long. With V trimmed by 4 bases and J by 5 bases, 12 bases remained unmatched. Germline V CDR1 and CDR2: MNHEY, SVGAGI. The CDR3 here is CASSSDPGLVRETQYF. The CDR3 nucleotides are TGTGCCAGCAGTTCAGATCCGGGACTAGTAAGGGAGACCCAGTACTTC.

This clone was seen only a few times. V gene TRBV7-9 combines with J gene TRBJ2-7; tentative D call: TRBD2 (5 bases). Looked up from germline, CDR1 is SEHNR and CDR2 is FQNEAQ (reference sequence). The CDR3 has 12 residues. Trimming removed 5 bases from V and 3 bases from J, with 8 bases in between. CDR3 DNA sequence: TGTGCCAGCAGCCAAACTAGCTACGAGCAGTACTTC. It yields the protein CASSQTSYEQYF.

This clone was picked up a small number of times. The chain uses TRBV19 and TRBJ1-4; 8 bases map to TRBD1. Germline V gene lookup returns CDR1 LNHDA and CDR2 SQIVND (reference sequence). The V and J ends lost 3 bases and 9 bases, in that order; junction bases with no gene match: 21. The CDR3 consists of 19 residues. The CDR3 DNA reads as TGTGCCAGTAGTATTCAGGGCGGAAGGTGGGACAGGAGAACCCAAAAACTGTTTTTT. It translates to CASSIQGGRWDRRTQKLFF.

The CDR3 DNA is TGTGCTAGTGGCCTGGGCCCCGCCCACAATGAGCAGTTCTTC. Translated, it gives CASGLGPAHNEQFF. J is TRBJ2-1 and V is TRBV12-5; D uncertain. The CDR3 consists of 14 residues. Looked up from germline, CDR1 is LGHNT and CDR2 is FRNRAP. Between the trimmed V and J ends, which lost 6 bases and 5 bases, there was a span of 14 bases.